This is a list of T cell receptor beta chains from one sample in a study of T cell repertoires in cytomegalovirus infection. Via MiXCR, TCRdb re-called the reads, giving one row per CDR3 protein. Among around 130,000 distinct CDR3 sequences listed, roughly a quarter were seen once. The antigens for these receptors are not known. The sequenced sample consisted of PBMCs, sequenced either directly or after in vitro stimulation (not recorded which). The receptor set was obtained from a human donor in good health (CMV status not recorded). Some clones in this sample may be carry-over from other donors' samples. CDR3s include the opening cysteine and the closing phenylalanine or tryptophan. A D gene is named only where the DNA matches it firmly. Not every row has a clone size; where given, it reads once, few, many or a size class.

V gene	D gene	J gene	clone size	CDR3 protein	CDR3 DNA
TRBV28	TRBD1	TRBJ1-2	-	CASNSLQGNYGYTF	TGTGCCAGCAACTCTTTACAGGGGAACTATGGCTACACCTTC
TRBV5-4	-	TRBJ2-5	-	CASFRTGVEETQYF	TGTGCCAGCTTCAGGACGGGAGTGGAGGAGACCCAGTACTTC
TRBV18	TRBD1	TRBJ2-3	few	CASSPPGTGSTDTQYF	TGTGCCAGCTCACCACCCGGGACAGGCAGCACAGATACGCAGTATTTT
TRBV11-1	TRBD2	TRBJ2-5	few	CASSLPLAGIFQETQYF	TGTGCCAGCAGCCTGCCACTAGCGGGCATTTTTCAAGAGACCCAGTACTTC
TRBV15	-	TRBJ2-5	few	CATSRDRTEETQYF	TGTGCCACCAGCAGAGACCGGACGGAAGAGACCCAGTACTTC
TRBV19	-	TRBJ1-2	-	CASSIRLPRDGYTF	TGTGCCAGTAGTATCCGGCTCCCGAGGGATGGCTACACCTTC
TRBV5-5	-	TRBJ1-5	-	CASSLRAGNQPQHF	TGTGCCAGCAGCTTGAGGGCGGGCAATCAGCCCCAGCATTTT
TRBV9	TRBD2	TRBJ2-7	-	CASSVIGTSRGEQYF	TGTGCCAGCAGCGTGATTGGGACTAGCCGTGGCGAGCAGTACTTC
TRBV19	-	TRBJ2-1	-	CASSTRTRVPNEQFF	TGTGCCAGTAGTACCCGGACGCGAGTACCCAATGAGCAGTTCTTC
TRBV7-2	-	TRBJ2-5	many	CASRGGVSKTQYF	TGTGCCAGCAGGGGAGGAGTGTCAAAGACCCAGTACTTC
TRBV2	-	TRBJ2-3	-	CASSELGYWKNRTDTQYF	TGTGCCAGCAGTGAACTTGGGTACTGGAAAAATCGAACAGATACGCAGTATTTT
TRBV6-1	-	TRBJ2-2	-	CASSESGELFF	TGTGCCAGCAGTGAAAGCGGGGAGCTGTTTTTT
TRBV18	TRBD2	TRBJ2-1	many	CASSPSDLAGYNEQFF	TGTGCCAGCTCACCATCCGACCTAGCGGGTTATAATGAGCAGTTCTTC
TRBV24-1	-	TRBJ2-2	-	CATSGQMMNTGELFF	TGTGCCACCAGTGGGCAGATGATGAACACCGGGGAGCTGTTTTTT
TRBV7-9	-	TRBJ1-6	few	CASSFNGNSPLHF	TGTGCCAGCAGCTTTAACGGGAATTCACCCCTCCACTTT
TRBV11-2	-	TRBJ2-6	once	CASSSYPTGANVLTF	TGTGCCAGCAGCTCCTACCCCACTGGGGCCAACGTCCTGACTTTC
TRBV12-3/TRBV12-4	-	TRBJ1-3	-	CASSLEGGPPGNTIYF	TGTGCCAGCAGTTTAGAGGGGGGCCCACCCGGAAACACCATATATTTT
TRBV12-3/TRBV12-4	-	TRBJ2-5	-	CASSPTRKETQYF	TGTGCCAGCAGTCCAACTAGAAAAGAGACCCAGTACTTC
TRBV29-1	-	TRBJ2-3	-	CSVDRGSTDTQYF	TGCAGCGTTGATAGGGGCAGCACAGATACGCAGTATTTT
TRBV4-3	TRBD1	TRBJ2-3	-	CASSPGGSGTDTQYF	TGCGCCAGCAGCCCAGGGGGTTCGGGTACAGATACGCAGTATTTT
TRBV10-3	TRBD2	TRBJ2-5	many	CAISDLILAGGMETQYF	TGTGCCATCAGTGACTTAATTCTAGCGGGAGGGATGGAGACCCAGTACTTC
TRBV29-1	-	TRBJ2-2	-	CSVVIATTGELFF	TGCAGCGTTGTAATAGCAACAACCGGGGAGCTGTTTTTT
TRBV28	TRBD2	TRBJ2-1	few	CASTRGGGRNEQFF	TGTGCCAGCACCCGGGGCGGGGGGAGGAATGAGCAGTTCTTC
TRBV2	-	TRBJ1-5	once	CASSDSTLSNQPQHF	TGTGCCAGCAGTGATTCTACTCTGAGCAATCAGCCCCAGCATTTT
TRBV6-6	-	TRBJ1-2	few	CASSGGQRYGYTF	TGTGCCAGCAGTGGCGGACAGAGGTATGGCTACACCTTC
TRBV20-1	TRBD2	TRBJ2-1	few	CSALSGRGYNEQFF	TGCAGTGCGTTAAGCGGGAGGGGATACAATGAGCAGTTCTTC
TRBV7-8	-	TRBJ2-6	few	CASSLALQGQIVSGANVLTF	TGTGCCAGCAGCTTAGCGCTTCAAGGACAAATAGTCTCTGGGGCCAACGTCCTGACTTTC
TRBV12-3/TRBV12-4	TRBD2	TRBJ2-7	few	CASSLDGTRYEQYF	TGTGCCAGCAGTTTAGACGGGACTAGGTACGAGCAGTACTTC
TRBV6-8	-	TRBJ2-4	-	CASSYFRELAKNIQYF	TGTGCCAGCAGTTACTTCAGGGAGCTAGCCAAAAACATTCAGTACTTC
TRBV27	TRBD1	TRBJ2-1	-	CASSHTGANEQFF	TGTGCCAGCAGTCACACAGGGGCGAATGAGCAGTTCTTC
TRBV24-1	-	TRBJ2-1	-	CATSTDSKEYNEQFF	TGTGCCACCAGTACGGACAGTAAAGAATACAATGAGCAGTTCTTC
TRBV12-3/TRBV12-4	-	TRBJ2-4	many	CASTDQQGPKNIQYF	TGTGCCAGCACCGACCAGCAGGGTCCCAAAAACATTCAGTACTTC
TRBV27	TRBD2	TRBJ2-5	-	CASAVAGVEETQYF	TGTGCCAGCGCGGTAGCGGGAGTAGAAGAGACCCAGTACTTC
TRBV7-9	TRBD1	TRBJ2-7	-	CASSLVWDRTYEQYF	TGTGCCAGCAGCTTAGTGTGGGACAGGACCTACGAGCAGTACTTC
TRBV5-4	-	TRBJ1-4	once	CASSPDLATNEKLFF	TGTGCCAGCAGCCCAGACCTTGCAACTAATGAAAAACTGTTTTTT
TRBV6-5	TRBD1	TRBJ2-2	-	CASGKTGYGELFF	TGTGCCAGCGGGAAGACAGGGTACGGGGAGCTGTTTTTT
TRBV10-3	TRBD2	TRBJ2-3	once	CAISEPGLARADTQYF	TGTGCCATCAGTGAGCCGGGACTAGCGCGAGCAGATACGCAGTATTTT
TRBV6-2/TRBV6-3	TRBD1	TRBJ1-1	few	CASRFPKGTALNTEAFF	TGTGCCAGCAGGTTCCCAAAAGGGACAGCTCTCAACACTGAAGCTTTCTTT
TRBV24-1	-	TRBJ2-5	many	CATSDGSEETQYF	TGTGCCACCAGTGATGGGTCAGAGGAGACCCAGTACTTC
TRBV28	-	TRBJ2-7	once	CASSPPHGGYEQYF	TGTGCCAGCAGCCCGCCACACGGGGGCTACGAGCAGTACTTC
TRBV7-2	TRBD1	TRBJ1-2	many	CASSLGNWDILDRVGGYTF	TGTGCCAGCAGCTTAGGGAATTGGGACATTCTGGACAGGGTTGGGGGCTACACCTTC
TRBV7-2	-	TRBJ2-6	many	CASSLRRQAGANVLTF	TGTGCCAGCAGCTTACGGCGGCAGGCTGGGGCCAACGTCCTGACTTTC
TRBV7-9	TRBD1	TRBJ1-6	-	CASSATGIGGNSPLHF	TGTGCCAGCAGCGCGACAGGGATAGGGGGTAATTCACCCCTCCACTTT
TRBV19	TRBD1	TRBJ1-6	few	CASTETWMTGKSSYNSPLHF	TGTGCCAGTACCGAAACGTGGATGACAGGGAAGAGCTCCTATAATTCACCCCTCCACTTT
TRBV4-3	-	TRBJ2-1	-	CASSQNLLAYNEQFF	TGCGCCAGCAGCCAAAACCTACTAGCCTACAATGAGCAGTTCTTC
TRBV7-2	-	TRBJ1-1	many	CASSLLMGETEAFF	TGTGCCAGCAGCTTACTCATGGGTGAGACTGAAGCTTTCTTT
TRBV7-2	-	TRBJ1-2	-	CASSLDEGRGGYTF	TGTGCCAGCAGCTTAGATGAGGGGCGAGGGGGCTACACCTTC
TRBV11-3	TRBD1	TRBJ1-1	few	CASSFNRGRTEAFF	TGTGCCAGCAGCTTTAACAGGGGGCGGACTGAAGCTTTCTTT
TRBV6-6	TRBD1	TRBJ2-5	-	CASRGQGGETQYF	TGTGCCAGCAGAGGACAGGGCGGGGAGACCCAGTACTTC
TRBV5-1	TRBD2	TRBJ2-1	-	CASSLASSGRFNEQFF	TGCGCCAGCAGCTTGGCATCTAGCGGGAGGTTCAATGAGCAGTTCTTC